This section outlines one T cell receptor (beta chain) sequence together with its context. This sample is drawn from a study of blood T cell repertoires in COVID-19. The CDR3 has 16 residues. The J segment lost 5 bases and the V segment lost 1 base, leaving 9 bases of the junction unmatched. CDR1 and CDR2 from the germline V gene are SGHTA and FQGNSA. Sequencing was performed with immunoSEQ multiplex PCR; in TCRdb, only in-frame clones are kept and a portion is missing. Of approximately 190,000 clones listed, roughly 80% were seen once; the top ten hold 5.2%. Participant age was roughly 18 to 95 years, and participants resided in roughly 24 US areas. Participants reported their clinical history, and cohort assignment relied on those reports.

Specimen: PBMCs or T cells enriched from blood (not recorded which). This receptor was taken from a woman in her sixties with acute COVID-19. V and J are TRBV7-2 and TRBJ1-2; 8 nucleotides agree with TRBD1. The CDR3 DNA is TGTGCCAGCAGCTTAGGGGGACAGGCCCGGGATTATGGCTACACCTTC. It codes for CASSLGGQARDYGYTF.